This entry features one T cell receptor beta chain sequence. This entry belongs to a study of blood T cell repertoires in COVID-19. CDR3 length equals 14 residues. V lost 1 base to trimming and J lost 4 bases; unmatched junction nucleotides: 3. The germline CDR1 and CDR2 sequences are SEHNR and FQNEAQ (reference sequence). Individuals aged roughly 18 to 90 years were recruited from 24 US areas. Participant-reported clinical history was the basis for cohort assignment. Two negative PCRs, clearance, or symptom resolution had been documented for recovered Cohort 3 donors. The repertoire was sequenced with immunoSEQ multiplex PCR; TCRdb's copy has only in-frame clones and lacks some. The sample lists under 200,000 clones, around 80% occurring once.

The receptor comes from a woman in her sixties who had recovered from COVID-19. Sample: PBMCs or T cells enriched from blood (not recorded which). The rearrangement links TRBV7-9 to TRBJ1-1; TRBD1 matches 7 bases. CDR3 nucleotides: TGTGCCAGCAGCTTAGAGGGGGCGGGCACTGAAGCTTTCTTT. Its translation is CASSLEGAGTEAFF.